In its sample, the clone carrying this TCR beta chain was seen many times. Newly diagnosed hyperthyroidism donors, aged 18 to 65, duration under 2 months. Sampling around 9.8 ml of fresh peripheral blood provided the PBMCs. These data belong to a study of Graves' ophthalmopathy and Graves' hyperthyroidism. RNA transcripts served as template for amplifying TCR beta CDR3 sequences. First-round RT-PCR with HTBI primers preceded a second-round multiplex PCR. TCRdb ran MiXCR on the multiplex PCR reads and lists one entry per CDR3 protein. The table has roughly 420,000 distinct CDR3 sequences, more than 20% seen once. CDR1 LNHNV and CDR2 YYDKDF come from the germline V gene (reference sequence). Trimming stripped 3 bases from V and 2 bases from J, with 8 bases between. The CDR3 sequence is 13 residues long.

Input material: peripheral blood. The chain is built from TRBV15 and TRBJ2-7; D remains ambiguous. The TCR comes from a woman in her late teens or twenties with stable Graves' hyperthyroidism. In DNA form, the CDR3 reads TGTGCCACCAGCAGTAACCGCCCCTACGAGCAGTACTTC. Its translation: CATSSNRPYEQYF.